This T cell receptor (beta chain) was observed in a study of vaccination effects on CD4 cells after COVID-19. Study results and limitations: Marked clonal contraction was seen in infection- and vaccine-induced clones late after vaccination.

V lost 6 bases and J 7 bases, leaving 15 bases between the germline ends. In germline, CDR1 is SNHLY, CDR2 FYNNEI. This CDR3 is 13 amino acids long. This clone was counted a few times. Its antigen is not known. ViraFEST expansion of antigen-specific CD4+ T cells with viral peptide pools preceded sequencing. When less than 13 days of culture had elapsed, CD4+ T cells were isolated. Vaccinated recipients, who were negative for nucleocapsid antibodies, had no history of SARS-CoV-2 infection. In culture with roughly 10 IU/ml IL-2 and around 10 ug/ml peptides, PBMC were grown at around 1.8 million per well. Cultures had half their medium replaced with IL-2 medium on days 3 and 7. Sequenced by immunoSEQ multiplex PCR; TCRdb stores in-frame clones only, minus some. Of around 63,000 clones listed, roughly 75% are singletons.

The rearrangement joins TRBV2 to TRBJ1-1, with D possibly TRBD1 on 5 matching bases. The TCR sequence derives from a human donor who received a COVID-19 vaccine. The sequenced sample was CD4+ T cells from PBMCs cultured with HCoV-OC43 spike peptides, obtained before COVID-19 vaccination. Subset of the sample: HCoV-OC43 spike overlapping peptide pool stimulation. CDR3 sequence: CASRRTGTGEAFF. CDR3 nucleotide sequence: TGTGCCAGCAGACGGACCGGGACGGGTGAAGCTTTCTTT.